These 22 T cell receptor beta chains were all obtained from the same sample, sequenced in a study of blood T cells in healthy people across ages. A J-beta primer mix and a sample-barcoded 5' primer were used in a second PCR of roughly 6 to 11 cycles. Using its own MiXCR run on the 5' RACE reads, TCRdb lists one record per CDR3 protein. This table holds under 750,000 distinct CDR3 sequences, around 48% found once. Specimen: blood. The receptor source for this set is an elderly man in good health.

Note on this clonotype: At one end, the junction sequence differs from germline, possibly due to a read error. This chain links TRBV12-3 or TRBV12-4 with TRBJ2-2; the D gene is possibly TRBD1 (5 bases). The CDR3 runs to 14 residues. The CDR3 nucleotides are TGTGCCGGCAGCCCTAGGACAAGCAGGGGGGAGCTGTTTTTT. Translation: CAGSPRTSRGELFF.

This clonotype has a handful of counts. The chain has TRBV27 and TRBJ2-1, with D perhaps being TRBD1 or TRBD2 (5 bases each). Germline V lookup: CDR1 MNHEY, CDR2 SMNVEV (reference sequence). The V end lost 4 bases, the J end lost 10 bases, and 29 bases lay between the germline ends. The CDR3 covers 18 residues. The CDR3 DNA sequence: TGTGCCAGCAGTTCCCCCCTGGTGGCTAGCCCACCCAAGGGGGAGCAGTTCTTC. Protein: CASSSPLVASPPKGEQFF.

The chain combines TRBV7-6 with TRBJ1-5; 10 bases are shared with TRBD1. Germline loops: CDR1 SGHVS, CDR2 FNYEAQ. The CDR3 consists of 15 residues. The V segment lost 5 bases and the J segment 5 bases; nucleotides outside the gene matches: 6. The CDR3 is CASSLRQGAYQPQHF. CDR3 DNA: TGTGCCAGCAGCCTGAGACAGGGGGCCTATCAGCCCCAGCATTTT.

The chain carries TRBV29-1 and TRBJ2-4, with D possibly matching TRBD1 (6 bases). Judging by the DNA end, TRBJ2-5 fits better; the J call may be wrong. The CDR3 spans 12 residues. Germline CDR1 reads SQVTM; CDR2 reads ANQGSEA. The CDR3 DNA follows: TGCAGCGATAGGACAGCCCAGGAGACCCAGTACTTC. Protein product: CSDRTAQETQYF.

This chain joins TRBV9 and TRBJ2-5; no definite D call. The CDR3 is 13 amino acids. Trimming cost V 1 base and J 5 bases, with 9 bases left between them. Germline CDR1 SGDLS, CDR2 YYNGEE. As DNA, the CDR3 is TGTGCCAGCAGCGTAAGAGTCTGGGAGACCCAGTACTTC. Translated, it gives CASSVRVWETQYF.

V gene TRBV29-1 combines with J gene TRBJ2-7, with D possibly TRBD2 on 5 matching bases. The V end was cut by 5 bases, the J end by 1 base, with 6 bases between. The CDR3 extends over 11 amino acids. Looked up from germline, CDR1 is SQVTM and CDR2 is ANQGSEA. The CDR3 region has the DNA TGCAGCGTTCGGAGGTCCTACGAGCAGTACTTC. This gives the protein CSVRRSYEQYF.

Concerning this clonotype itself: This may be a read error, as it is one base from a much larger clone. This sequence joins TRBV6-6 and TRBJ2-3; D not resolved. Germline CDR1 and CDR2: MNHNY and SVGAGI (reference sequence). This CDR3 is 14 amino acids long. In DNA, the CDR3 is TGTGTCAGCAGTTACCTCTTTAGCACAGATACGCAGTATTTT. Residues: CVSSYLFSTDTQYF.

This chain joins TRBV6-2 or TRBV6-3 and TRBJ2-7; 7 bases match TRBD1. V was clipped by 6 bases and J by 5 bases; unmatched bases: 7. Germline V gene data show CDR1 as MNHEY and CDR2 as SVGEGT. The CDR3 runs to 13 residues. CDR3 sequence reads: CASRRPTGDEQYF. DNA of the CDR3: TGTGCCAGCAGGAGACCCACAGGGGACGAGCAGTACTTC.

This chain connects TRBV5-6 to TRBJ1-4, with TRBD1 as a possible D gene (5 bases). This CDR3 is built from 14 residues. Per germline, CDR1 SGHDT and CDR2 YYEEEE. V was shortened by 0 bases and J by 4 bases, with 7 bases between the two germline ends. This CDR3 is CASSLGGVNEKLFF. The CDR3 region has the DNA TGTGCCAGCAGCTTGGGAGGGGTTAATGAAAAACTGTTTTTT.

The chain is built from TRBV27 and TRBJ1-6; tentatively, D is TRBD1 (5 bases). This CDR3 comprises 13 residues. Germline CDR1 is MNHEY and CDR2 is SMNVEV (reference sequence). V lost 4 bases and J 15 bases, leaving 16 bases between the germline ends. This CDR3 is CASSSGRSGHLHF. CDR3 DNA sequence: TGTGCCAGCAGTTCGGGGCGGTCTGGCCACCTCCACTTT.

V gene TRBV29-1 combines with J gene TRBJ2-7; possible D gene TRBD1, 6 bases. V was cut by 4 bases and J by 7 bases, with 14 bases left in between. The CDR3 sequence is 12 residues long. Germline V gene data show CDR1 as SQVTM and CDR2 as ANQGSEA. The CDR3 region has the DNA TGCAGCGTTGCAGGGGCCCGGGGAGAGCAGTACTTC. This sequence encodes CSVAGARGEQYF.

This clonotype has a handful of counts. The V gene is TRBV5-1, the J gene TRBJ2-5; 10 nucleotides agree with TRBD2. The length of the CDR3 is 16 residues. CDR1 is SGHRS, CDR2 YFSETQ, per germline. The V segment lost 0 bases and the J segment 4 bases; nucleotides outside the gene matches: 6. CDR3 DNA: TGCGCCAGCAGCTTGGGGGCTAGCGGGAGTTTAGAGACCCAGTACTTC. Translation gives CASSLGASGSLETQYF.

The CDR3, as DNA: TGTGCCAGCAGCGATGGGGGGCTGTTTGGCTACACCTTC. This gives the protein CASSDGGLFGYTF. This chain links TRBV7-2 with TRBJ1-2, with D possibly TRBD1 on 6 matching bases. The CDR3 is 13 amino acids. V lost 5 bases, J lost 7 bases, and 14 bases lay in between. CDR1 is SGHTA and CDR2 is FQGNSA in the germline V gene.

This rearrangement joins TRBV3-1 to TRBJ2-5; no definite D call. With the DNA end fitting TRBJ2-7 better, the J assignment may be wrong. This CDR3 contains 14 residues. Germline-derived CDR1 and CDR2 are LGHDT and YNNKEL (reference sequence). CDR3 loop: CASRKDHYSYEQYF. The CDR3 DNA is TGTGCCAGCAGGAAGGACCACTACTCCTACGAGCAGTACTTC.

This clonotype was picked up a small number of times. The chain's CDR3 is CSASLAGGPGNEQFF. The CDR3 DNA follows: TGCAGTGCTAGTCTAGCGGGGGGGCCAGGAAATGAGCAGTTCTTC. The chain links TRBV20-1 to TRBJ2-1; 12 nucleotides agree with TRBD2. The CDR3 consists of 15 residues. Trimming took 3 bases from V and 7 from J; bases not matched to a gene: 7. Germline CDR1 DFQATT, CDR2 SNEGSKA (reference sequence).

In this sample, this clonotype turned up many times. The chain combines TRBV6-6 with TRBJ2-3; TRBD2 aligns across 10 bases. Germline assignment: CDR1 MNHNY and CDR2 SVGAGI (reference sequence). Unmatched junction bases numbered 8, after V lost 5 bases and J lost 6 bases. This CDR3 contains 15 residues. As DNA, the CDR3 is TGTGCCAGCAGTGCCGCTAGCGGGGGCTCGGATACGCAGTATTTT. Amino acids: CASSAASGGSDTQYF.

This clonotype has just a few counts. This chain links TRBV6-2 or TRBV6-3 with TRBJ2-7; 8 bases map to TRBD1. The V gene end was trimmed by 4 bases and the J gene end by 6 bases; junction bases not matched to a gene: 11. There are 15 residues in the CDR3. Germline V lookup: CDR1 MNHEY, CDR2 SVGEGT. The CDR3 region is CASSFGQGLLAEQYF. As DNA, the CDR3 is TGTGCCAGCAGTTTCGGACAGGGCCTACTGGCCGAGCAGTACTTC.

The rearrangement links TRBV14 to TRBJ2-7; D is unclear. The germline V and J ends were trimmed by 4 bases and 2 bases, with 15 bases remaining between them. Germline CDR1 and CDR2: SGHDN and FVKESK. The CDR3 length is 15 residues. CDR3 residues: CASSLSLVKAYEQYF. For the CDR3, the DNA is TGTGCCAGCAGCCTCAGCCTGGTAAAGGCCTACGAGCAGTACTTC.

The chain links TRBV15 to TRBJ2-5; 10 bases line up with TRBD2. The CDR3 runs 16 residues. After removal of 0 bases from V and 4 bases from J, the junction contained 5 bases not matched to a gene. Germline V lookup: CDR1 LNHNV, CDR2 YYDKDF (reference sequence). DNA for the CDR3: TGTGCCACCAGCAGAGATGTGAGACTAGCGGGAGAGACCCAGTACTTC. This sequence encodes CATSRDVRLAGETQYF. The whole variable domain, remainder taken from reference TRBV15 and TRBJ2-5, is DAMVIQNPRYQVTQFGKPVTLSCSQTLNHNVMYWYQQKSSQAPKLLFHYYDKDFNNEADTPDNFQSRRPNTSFCFLDIRSPGLGDTAMYLCATSRDVRLAGETQYFGPGTRLLVL.

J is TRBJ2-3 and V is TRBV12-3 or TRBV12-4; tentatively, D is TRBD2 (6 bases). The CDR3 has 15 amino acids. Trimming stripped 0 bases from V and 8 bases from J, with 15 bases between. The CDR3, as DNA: TGTGCCAGCAGTTTAGCGGGCGGGACCTCCGCTACGCAGTATTTT. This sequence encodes CASSLAGGTSATQYF.

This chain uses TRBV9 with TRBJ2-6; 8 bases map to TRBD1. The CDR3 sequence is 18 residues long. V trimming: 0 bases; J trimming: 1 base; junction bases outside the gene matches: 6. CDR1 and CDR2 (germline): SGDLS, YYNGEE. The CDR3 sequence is CASSVARQGFSGANVLTF. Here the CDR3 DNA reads TGTGCCAGCAGCGTAGCCAGACAGGGGTTTTCTGGGGCCAACGTCCTGACTTTC.

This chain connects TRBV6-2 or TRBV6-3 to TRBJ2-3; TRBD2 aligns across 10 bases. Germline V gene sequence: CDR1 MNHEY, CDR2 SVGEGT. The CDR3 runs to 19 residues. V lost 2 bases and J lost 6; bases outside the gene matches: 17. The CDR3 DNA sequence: TGTGCCAGCAGTTACCGGAACGGGACTAGCGTTTACCTGAGGGATACGCAGTATTTT. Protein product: CASSYRNGTSVYLRDTQYF.